The rows below give T cell receptor beta chains drawn from one sample of a study of T cells in Graves' hyperthyroidism and ophthalmopathy. TCRdb reanalysed the multiplex PCR reads using MiXCR and keeps one entry per CDR3 protein. The repertoire consists of hundreds of thousands of distinct CDR3 sequences, with around 16% occurring once and the leading ten covering 3% to 4%. The sequenced material came from blood. The receptors here all came from a woman in her thirties with Graves' hyperthyroidism. Each CDR3 is given without its conserved first and last residue.

V,J,CDR3
TRBV6-1,TRBJ1-5,ASTPDSYYSNQPQH
TRBV5-1,TRBJ2-1,ASRGSSNSYNEQF
TRBV29-1,TRBJ1-5,SVRDGSNQPQH
TRBV6-2/TRBV6-3,TRBJ2-2,ASSLPTMGSANTGELF
TRBV30,TRBJ2-7,AWSAGQGGYEQY
TRBV7-2,TRBJ2-1,ASSLVPGDYNEQF
TRBV7-2,TRBJ2-1,ASSSTQSSYNEQF
TRBV28,TRBJ1-2,ASSSFSGFYGYT
TRBV10-3,TRBJ2-7,AISNTQDEQY
TRBV13,TRBJ2-7,ASSLTGAAYEQY
TRBV10-1,TRBJ2-2,ASSESSTGELF
TRBV6-5,TRBJ2-2,ATSYSGQDTGELF
TRBV28,TRBJ2-7,ASSSSGIIGYEQY
TRBV29-1,TRBJ2-7,SVEGTGRFSYEQY
TRBV10-3,TRBJ1-1,AISESEKAF
TRBV2,TRBJ1-5,ASSDGTNQPQH
TRBV12-5,TRBJ2-2,ASGSGTSRYTGELF
TRBV28,TRBJ2-3,ASSYDSASTDTQY
TRBV24-1,TRBJ1-1,ATRDRVGTEAL
TRBV12-3/TRBV12-4,TRBJ2-3,ASSPPERAGTDTQY